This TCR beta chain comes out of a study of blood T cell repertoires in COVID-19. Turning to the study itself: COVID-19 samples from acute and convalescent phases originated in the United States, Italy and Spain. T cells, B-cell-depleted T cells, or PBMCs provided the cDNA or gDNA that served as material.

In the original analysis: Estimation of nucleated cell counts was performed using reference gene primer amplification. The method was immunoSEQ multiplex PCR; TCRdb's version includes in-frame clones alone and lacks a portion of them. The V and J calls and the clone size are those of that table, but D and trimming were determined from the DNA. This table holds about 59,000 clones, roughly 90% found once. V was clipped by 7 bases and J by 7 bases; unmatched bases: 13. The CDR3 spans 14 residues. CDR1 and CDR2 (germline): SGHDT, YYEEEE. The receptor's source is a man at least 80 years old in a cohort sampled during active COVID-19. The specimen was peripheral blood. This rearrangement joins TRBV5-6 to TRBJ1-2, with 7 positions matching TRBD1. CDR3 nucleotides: TGTGCCAGCGGTAGTACCGGGACAGCTATTGGCTACACCTTC. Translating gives CASGSTGTAIGYTF.